Below, 16 T cell receptor beta chains from the same sample are listed, as sequenced in a study of shared clonotypes between healthy human individuals. Libraries were prepared by immunoSEQ multiplex PCR; TCRdb keeps only in-frame clonotypes and omits some of them. The top ten hold less than 0.15% of the sample, which has 2 million to 2.5 million clones, approximately 96% seen once. The sample consisted of naive CD4+ T cells sorted from blood. Documented subset: CD45RA+ positively selected. Every receptor here comes from a man younger than 35 in good health.

The chain couples TRBV2 to TRBJ2-7; 8 nucleotides line up with TRBD1. With 6 bases clipped from V and 6 bases from J, the junction kept 10 bases outside the gene matches. This CDR3 has 14 residues. In germline, CDR1 is SNHLY, CDR2 FYNNEI. As DNA, the CDR3 is TGTGCCAGCAGCGACAGGGGAAAATTCACCGAGCAGTACTTC. Encoded protein: CASSDRGKFTEQYF.

This clone was counted a single time. This rearrangement joins TRBV7-2 to TRBJ1-1, with D perhaps matching TRBD1 (5 bases). Germline CDR1 and CDR2: SGHTA and FQGNSA. Between the trimmed V and J ends, which lost 1 base and 3 bases, there was a span of 12 bases. This CDR3 contains 15 residues. The CDR3 region is CASSLGGRSDTEAFF. CDR3 in DNA: TGTGCCAGCAGCTTAGGGGGGAGGTCGGACACTGAAGCTTTCTTT.

The chain links TRBV7-2 to TRBJ2-6, with no clear D. Trimming stripped 5 bases from V and 0 bases from J, with 8 bases between. CDR1 and CDR2 (germline): SGHTA, FQGNSA. There are 15 residues in the CDR3. CDR3 in DNA: TGTGCCAGCAGCCGCGAGCTCTCTGGGGCCAACGTCCTGACTTTC. Translation gives CASSRELSGANVLTF.

The chain uses TRBV6-5 and TRBJ1-2, with D unclear. V was trimmed by 6 bases and J by 0 bases, leaving 8 bases between them. The germline V gene has CDR1 MNHEY and CDR2 SVGAGI. This CDR3 is built from 13 residues. This CDR3 is CASSITTNYGYTF. The DNA for the CDR3 is TGTGCCAGCAGCATCACCACTAACTATGGCTACACCTTC.

V and J are TRBV6-6 and TRBJ1-5, with D uncertain. The CDR3 runs to 14 residues. The germline V gene has CDR1 MNHNY and CDR2 SVGAGI (reference sequence). V lost 5 bases and J 6 bases, leaving 14 bases between the germline ends. The CDR3 DNA reads as TGTGCCAGCAGTGTGAGGGCAGCAATTCAGCCCCAGCATTTT. Its protein product is CASSVRAAIQPQHF.

V and J are TRBV6-1 and TRBJ1-6; D uncertain. From germline, CDR1 is MNHNS and CDR2 SASEGT. The CDR3 loop spans 11 amino acids. With 5 bases removed from V and 7 bases from J, the gap between germline ends came to 3 bases. The CDR3 sequence: CASSRNSPLHF. CDR3 sequence (DNA): TGTGCCAGCAGTAGGAATTCACCCCTCCACTTT.

The rearrangement uses TRBV20-1 and TRBJ2-5; 8 bases match TRBD1. This CDR3 contains 11 residues. Germline V gene sequence: CDR1 DFQATT, CDR2 SNEGSKA (reference sequence). The CDR3 protein is CSVTGGETQYF. CDR3 bases: TGCAGCGTTACAGGGGGAGAGACCCAGTACTTC.

The genes are TRBV18 and TRBJ2-2; 7 bases agree with TRBD1. Trimming cost V 2 bases and J 6 bases; bases outside gene matches: 6. Germline V gene lookup returns CDR1 KGHSH and CDR2 LQKENI. This CDR3 comprises 15 residues. CDR3 loop: CASSPKGTVPGELFF. CDR3 nucleotides: TGTGCCAGCTCACCAAAGGGGACAGTTCCCGGGGAGCTGTTTTTT.

CDR3: CASSLGQGAAGELFF. The CDR3 DNA sequence: TGTGCCAGCAGTCTGGGACAGGGGGCGGCCGGGGAGCTGTTTTTT. This chain joins TRBV27 and TRBJ2-2; 12 bases are a match to TRBD1. The CDR3 sequence is 15 residues long. The germline V gene has CDR1 MNHEY and CDR2 SMNVEV (reference sequence). V shed 5 bases, J shed 6 bases, and the junction held 4 bases outside the gene matches.

On this clone itself: The same CDR3 is also encoded by other DNA sequences in this sample. This sequence joins TRBV11-2 and TRBJ1-1; perhaps TRBD1 as D (6 bases). CDR3 length equals 14 residues. Germline lookup yields CDR1 SGHAT and CDR2 FQNNGV. Trimming cost V 4 bases and J 2 bases, with 11 bases left between them. The DNA for the CDR3 is TGTGCCAGCAGCTCGGGACAAGTTAACACTGAAGCTTTCTTT. Translation gives CASSSGQVNTEAFF. The complete variable domain, with remaining parts taken from reference TRBV11-2 and TRBJ1-1, reads EAGVAQSPRYKIIEKRQSVAFWCNPISGHATLYWYQQILGQGPKLLIQFQNNGVVDDSQLPKDRFSAERLKGVDSTLKIQPAKLEDSAVYLCASSSGQVNTEAFFGQGTRLTVV.

The genes are TRBV30 and TRBJ2-3; 7 bases are shared with TRBD2. V gave up 2 bases and J gave up 0 bases; unmatched junction bases: 5. CDR3 length equals 15 residues. The germline V gene encodes CDR1 GTSNPN and CDR2 SVGIG (reference sequence). The chain's CDR3 is CAWSSGVLSTDTQYF. CDR3 nucleotide sequence: TGTGCCTGGAGTAGCGGGGTTTTGAGCACAGATACGCAGTATTTT.

About this clone itself: The identical CDR3 is also encoded by other nucleotide sequences in the sample. The rearrangement uses TRBV7-9 and TRBJ2-1; perhaps TRBD1 as D (5 bases). This CDR3 contains 13 residues. The germline V and J ends were trimmed by 1 base and 6 bases, with 7 bases remaining between them. The V gene's germline CDR1 is SEHNR and CDR2 FQNEAQ (reference sequence). In nucleotides, the CDR3 is TGTGCCAGCAGCTTAGGGCAGGGCAATGAGCAGTTCTTC. The encoded protein is CASSLGQGNEQFF.

The chain employs TRBV5-1 and TRBJ2-3, with TRBD2 matching 7 bases. Germline V lookup: CDR1 SGHRS, CDR2 YFSETQ. The CDR3 consists of 16 residues. J gave up 2 bases and V 4 bases, and 10 bases lay outside the gene matches. CDR3 residues: CASSPGGSGYTDTQYF. The CDR3 nucleotides read TGCGCCAGCAGCCCCGGAGGTAGCGGGTACACAGATACGCAGTATTTT.

The genes are TRBV2 and TRBJ2-2; 8 bases align to TRBD2. Germline-derived CDR1 and CDR2 are SNHLY and FYNNEI. This CDR3 is 15 amino acids long. The trim removed 6 bases at V and 4 bases at J, leaving 7 bases unmatched. This CDR3 is CASSVEAGGTGELFF. The CDR3 DNA is TGTGCCAGCAGCGTCGAGGCGGGGGGCACCGGGGAGCTGTTTTTT.

The chain couples TRBV5-1 to TRBJ2-7; D is ambiguous. The V and J ends lost 2 bases and 2 bases respectively, with 5 bases between them. This CDR3 region has 12 residues. Germline V CDR1 and CDR2: SGHRS, YFSETQ. DNA of the CDR3: TGCGCCAGCAGCTTCAGTACCTACGAGCAGTACTTC. The encoded protein is CASSFSTYEQYF.

The chain joins TRBV15 to TRBJ2-2; tentative D call: TRBD2 (6 bases). V was shortened by 8 bases and J by 6 bases, with 16 bases between the two germline ends. The length of the CDR3 is 14 residues. Germline V gene data show CDR1 as LNHNV and CDR2 as YYDKDF (reference sequence). DNA for the CDR3: TGTGCCACCCGGAGGGCGCCCCTAGCCGGGGAGCTGTTTTTT. It translates to CATRRAPLAGELFF.